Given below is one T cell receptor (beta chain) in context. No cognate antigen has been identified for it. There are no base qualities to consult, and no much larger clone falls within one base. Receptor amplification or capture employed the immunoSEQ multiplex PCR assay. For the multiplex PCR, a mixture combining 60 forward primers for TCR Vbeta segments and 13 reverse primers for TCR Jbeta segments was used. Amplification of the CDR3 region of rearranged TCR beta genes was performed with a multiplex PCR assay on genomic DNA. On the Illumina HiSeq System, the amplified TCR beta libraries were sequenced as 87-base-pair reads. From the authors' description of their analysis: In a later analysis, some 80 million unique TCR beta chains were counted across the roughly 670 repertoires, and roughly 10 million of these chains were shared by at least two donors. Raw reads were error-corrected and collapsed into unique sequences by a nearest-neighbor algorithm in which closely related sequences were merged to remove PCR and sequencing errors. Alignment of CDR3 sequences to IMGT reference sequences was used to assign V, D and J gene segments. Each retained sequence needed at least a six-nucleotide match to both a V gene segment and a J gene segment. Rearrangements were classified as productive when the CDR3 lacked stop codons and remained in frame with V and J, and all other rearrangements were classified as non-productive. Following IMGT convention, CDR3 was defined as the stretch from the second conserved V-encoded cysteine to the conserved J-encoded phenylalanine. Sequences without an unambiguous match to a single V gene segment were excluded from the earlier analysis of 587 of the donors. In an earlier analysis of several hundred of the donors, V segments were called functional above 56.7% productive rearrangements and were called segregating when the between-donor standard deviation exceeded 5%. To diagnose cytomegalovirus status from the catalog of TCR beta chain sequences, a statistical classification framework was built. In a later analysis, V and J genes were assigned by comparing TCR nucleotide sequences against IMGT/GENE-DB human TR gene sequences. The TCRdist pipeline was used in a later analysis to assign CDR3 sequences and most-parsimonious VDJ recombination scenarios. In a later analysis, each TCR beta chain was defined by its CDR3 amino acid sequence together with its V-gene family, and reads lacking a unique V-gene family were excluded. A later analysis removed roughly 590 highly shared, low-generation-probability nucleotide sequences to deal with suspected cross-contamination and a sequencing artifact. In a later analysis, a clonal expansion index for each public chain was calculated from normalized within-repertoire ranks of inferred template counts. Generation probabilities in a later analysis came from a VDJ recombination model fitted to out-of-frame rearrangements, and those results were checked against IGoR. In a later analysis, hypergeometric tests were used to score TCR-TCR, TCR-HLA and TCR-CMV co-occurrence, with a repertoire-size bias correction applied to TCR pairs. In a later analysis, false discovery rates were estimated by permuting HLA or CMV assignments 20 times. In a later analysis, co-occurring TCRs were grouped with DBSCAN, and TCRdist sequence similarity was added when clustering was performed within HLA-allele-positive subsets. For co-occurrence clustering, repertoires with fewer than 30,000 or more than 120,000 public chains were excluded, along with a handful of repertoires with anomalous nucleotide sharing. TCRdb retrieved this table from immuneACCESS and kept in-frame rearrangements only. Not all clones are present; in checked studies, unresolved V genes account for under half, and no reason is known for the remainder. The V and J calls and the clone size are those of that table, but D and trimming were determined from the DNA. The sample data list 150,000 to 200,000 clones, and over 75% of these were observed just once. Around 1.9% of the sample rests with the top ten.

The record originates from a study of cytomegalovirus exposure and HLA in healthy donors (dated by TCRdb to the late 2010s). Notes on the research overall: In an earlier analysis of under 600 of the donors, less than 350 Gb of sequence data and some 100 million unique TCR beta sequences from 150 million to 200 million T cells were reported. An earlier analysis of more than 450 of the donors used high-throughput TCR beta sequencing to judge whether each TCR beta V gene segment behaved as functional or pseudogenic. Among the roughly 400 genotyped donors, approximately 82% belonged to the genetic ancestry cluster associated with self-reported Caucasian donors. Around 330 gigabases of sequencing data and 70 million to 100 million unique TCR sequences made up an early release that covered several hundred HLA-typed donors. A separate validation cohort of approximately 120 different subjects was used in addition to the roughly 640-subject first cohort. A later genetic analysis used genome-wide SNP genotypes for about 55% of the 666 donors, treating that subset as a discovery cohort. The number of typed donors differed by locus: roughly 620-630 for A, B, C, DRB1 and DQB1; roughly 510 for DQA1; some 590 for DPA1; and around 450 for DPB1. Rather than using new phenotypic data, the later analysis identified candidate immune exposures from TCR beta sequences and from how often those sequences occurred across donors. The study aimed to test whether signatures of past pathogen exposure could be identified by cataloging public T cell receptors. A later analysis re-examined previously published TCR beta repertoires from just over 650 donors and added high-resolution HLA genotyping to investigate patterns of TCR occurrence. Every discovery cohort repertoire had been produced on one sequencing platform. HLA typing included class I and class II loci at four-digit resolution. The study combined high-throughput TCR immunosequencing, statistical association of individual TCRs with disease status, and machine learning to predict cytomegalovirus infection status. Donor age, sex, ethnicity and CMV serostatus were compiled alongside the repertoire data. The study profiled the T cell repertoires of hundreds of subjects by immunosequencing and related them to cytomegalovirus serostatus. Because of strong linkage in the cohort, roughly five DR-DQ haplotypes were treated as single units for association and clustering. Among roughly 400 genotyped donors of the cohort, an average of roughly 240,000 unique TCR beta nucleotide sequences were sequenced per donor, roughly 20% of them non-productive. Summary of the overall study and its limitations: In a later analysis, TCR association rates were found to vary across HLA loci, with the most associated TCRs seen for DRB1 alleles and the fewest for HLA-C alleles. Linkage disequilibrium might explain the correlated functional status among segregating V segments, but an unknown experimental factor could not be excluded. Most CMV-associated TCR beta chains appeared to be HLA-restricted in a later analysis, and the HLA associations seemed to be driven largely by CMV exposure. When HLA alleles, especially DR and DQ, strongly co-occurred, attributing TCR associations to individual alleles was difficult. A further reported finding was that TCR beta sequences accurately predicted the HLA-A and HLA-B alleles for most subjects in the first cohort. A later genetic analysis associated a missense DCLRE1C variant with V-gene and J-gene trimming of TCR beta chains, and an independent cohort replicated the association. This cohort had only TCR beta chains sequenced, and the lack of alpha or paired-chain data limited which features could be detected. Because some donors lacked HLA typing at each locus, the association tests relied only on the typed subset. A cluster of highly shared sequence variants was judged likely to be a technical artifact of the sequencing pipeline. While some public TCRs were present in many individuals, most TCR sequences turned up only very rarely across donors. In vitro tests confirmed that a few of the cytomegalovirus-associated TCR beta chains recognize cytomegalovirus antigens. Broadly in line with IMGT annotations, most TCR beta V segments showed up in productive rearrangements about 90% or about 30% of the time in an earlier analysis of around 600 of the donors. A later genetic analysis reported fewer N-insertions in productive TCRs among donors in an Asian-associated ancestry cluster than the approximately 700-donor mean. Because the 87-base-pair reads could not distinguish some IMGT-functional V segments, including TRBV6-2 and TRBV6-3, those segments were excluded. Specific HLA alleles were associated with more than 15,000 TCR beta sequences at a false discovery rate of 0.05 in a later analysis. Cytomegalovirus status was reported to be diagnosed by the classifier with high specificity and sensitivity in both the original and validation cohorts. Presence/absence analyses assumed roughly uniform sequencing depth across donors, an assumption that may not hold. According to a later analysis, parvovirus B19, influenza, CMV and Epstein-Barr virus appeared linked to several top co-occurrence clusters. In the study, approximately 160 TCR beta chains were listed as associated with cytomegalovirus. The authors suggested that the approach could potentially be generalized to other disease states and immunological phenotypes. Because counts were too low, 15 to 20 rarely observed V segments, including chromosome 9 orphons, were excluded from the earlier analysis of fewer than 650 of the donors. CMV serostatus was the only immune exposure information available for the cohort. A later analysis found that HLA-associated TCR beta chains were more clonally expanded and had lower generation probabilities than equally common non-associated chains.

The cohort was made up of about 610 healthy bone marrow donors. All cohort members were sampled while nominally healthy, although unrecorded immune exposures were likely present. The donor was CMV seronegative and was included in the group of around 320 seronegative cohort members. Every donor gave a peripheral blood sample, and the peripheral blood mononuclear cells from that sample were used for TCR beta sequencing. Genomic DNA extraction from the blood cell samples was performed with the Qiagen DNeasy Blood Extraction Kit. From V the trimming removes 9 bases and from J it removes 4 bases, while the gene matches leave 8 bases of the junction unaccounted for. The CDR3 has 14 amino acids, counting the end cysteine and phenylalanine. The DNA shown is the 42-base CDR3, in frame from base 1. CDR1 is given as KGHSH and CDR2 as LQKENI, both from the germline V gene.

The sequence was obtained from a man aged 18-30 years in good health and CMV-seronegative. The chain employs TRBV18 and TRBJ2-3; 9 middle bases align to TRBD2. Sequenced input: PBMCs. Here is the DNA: TGTGCCAGTCAATTTGGGACTAGCTCAGATACGCAGTATTTT. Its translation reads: CASQFGTSSDTQYF.